One sample yielded the 30 T cell receptor beta chains listed below, sequenced in a study of T cells in Graves' hyperthyroidism and ophthalmopathy. What was amplified from RNA transcripts were TCR beta CDR3 regions. TCR CDR3 underwent first-round RT-PCR with the HTBI primer set. In TCRdb, the multiplex PCR reads were re-called with MiXCR into one record per CDR3 protein. In the table there are about half a million distinct CDR3 sequences, around 22% of which are singletons. Sequenced: blood. The receptors come from a young woman with Graves' ophthalmopathy.

The V and J genes are TRBV2 and TRBJ2-7; tentatively, D is TRBD1 (6 bases). Trimming pared 6 bases from V and 2 bases from J, leaving 14 bases between. CDR1 and CDR2 (germline): SNHLY, FYNNEI. This CDR3 is built from 14 residues. CDR3 coding DNA: TGTGCCAGCAGCGCGCAGACAGGCCCCTACGAGCAGTACTTC. Translation: CASSAQTGPYEQYF.

This clonotype was counted many times. J is TRBJ1-3 and V is TRBV2; D possibly corresponds to TRBD1 (5 bases). The CDR3 runs 15 residues. V gave up 4 bases and J gave up 3 bases, with 13 bases separating them. Germline CDR1 and CDR2: SNHLY and FYNNEI. CDR3 sequence reads: CASSVAGLGGNTIYF. The CDR3 coding sequence is TGTGCCAGCAGTGTGGCGGGGCTGGGTGGAAACACCATATATTTT.

There are many counts of this clonotype. J is TRBJ2-5 and V is TRBV2; D is unclear. In germline, CDR1 is SNHLY, CDR2 FYNNEI. V was shortened by 5 bases and J by 1 base, with 11 bases between the two germline ends. The CDR3 is 14 amino acids. In DNA form, the CDR3 reads TGTGCCAGCAGTAGCAGACATTTCCAAGAGACCCAGTACTTC. Amino acids: CASSSRHFQETQYF.

This chain connects TRBV6-1 to TRBJ2-7; 7 bases match TRBD1. V lost 7 bases and J lost 0; bases outside the gene matches: 9. CDR3 length equals 15 residues. The germline gives CDR1 MNHNS, CDR2 SASEGT. The CDR3 nucleotides are TGTGCCAGCATGGGGAAGACAGGGCTCTCCTACGAGCAGTACTTC. Translated: CASMGKTGLSYEQYF.

This chain joins TRBV7-2 and TRBJ1-1; no definite D call. V was pared by 2 bases and J by 6 bases, with 10 bases between. The CDR3 consists of 13 residues. Germline V gene sequence: CDR1 SGHTA, CDR2 FQGNSA. CDR3 coding DNA: TGTGCCAGCAGCTTATACATAGACGCTGAAGCTTTCTTT. It yields the protein CASSLYIDAEAFF.

This clonotype appeared many times. The chain is built from TRBV19 and TRBJ2-7; D perhaps matches TRBD1 (6 bases). The CDR3 covers 13 residues. V was trimmed by 2 bases and J by 2 bases, leaving 7 bases between them. In germline, CDR1 is LNHDA, CDR2 SQIVND (reference sequence). CDR3 DNA sequence: TGTGCCAGTAGTATAAACAGGGCCTACGAGCAGTACTTC. Translation: CASSINRAYEQYF. Full variable domain (remainder filled in from reference TRBV19 and TRBJ2-7): DGGITQSPKYLFRKEGQNVTLSCEQNLNHDAMYWYRQDPGQGLRLIYYSQIVNDFQKGDIAEGYSVSREKKESFPLTVTSAQKNPTAFYLCASSINRAYEQYFGPGTRLTVT.

This clonotype has a handful of counts. The rearrangement uses TRBV7-9 and TRBJ1-6; 9 nucleotides agree with TRBD1. CDR3 length: 15 residues. The V gene end was trimmed by 3 bases and the J gene end by 8 bases; junction bases not matched to a gene: 5. The germline V gene encodes CDR1 SEHNR and CDR2 FQNEAQ (reference sequence). The CDR3 region is CASSFYTGGDSPLHF. CDR3 DNA: TGTGCCAGCAGCTTTTACACAGGGGGCGATTCACCCCTCCACTTT.

Worth noting for this clonotype: It is likely a read error, because the conserved phenylalanine at the end of the CDR3 is missing. Because the CDR3's place on the DNA is in doubt, the DNA is left out and the CDR3 is given as listed by TCRdb. This chain joins TRBV20-1 and TRBJ1-1. The CDR3 is made up of 13 amino acids, end residues included. Germline V gene data show CDR1 as DFQATT and CDR2 as SNEGSKA (reference sequence). The CDR3 reads CSAPPFSSTEACV.

The rearrangement links TRBV30 to TRBJ1-1; 7 positions agree with TRBD1. Trimming cost V 7 bases and J 0 bases; bases outside gene matches: 8. The CDR3 consists of 14 residues. The germline CDR1 and CDR2 sequences are GTSNPN and SVGIG (reference sequence). In DNA form, the CDR3 reads TGTGCCTATGACAGGGCTATCATGAACACTGAAGCTTTCTTT. This translates into CAYDRAIMNTEAFF.

This clonotype was observed a few times. This clone may be a read error of a much larger clone one base away. The chain employs TRBV7-9 and TRBJ2-5, with D unresolved. This CDR3 is built from 14 residues. Germline CDR1 is SEHNR and CDR2 is FQNEAQ (reference sequence). This CDR3 is CASSSAAIQDTQYF. The CDR3 bases are TGTGCCAGCAGCTCCGCGGCAATCCAAGATACCCAGTACTTC. The whole variable domain, remainder taken from reference TRBV7-9 and TRBJ2-5, is DTGVSQNPRHKITKRGQNVTFRCDPISEHNRLYWYRQTLGQGPEFLTYFQNEAQLEKSRLLSDRFSAERPKGSFSTLEIQRTEQGDSAMYLCASSSAAIQDTQYFGPGTRLLVL.

The chain links TRBV6-1 to TRBJ1-1; D unclear. V was pared by 2 bases and J by 0 bases, with 13 bases between. Per the germline V gene, CDR1 is MNHNS and CDR2 is SASEGT. This CDR3 is built from 16 residues. CDR3 amino acids: CASSEQLGSLNTEAFF. In DNA form, the CDR3 reads TGTGCCAGCAGTGAACAGTTAGGCAGCCTGAACACTGAAGCTTTCTTT.

This clonotype was seen a handful of times. This chain connects TRBV28 to TRBJ2-7; D gene uncertain. This CDR3 region has 11 residues. V lost 4 bases and J 5 bases, leaving 6 bases between the germline ends. Germline V CDR1 and CDR2: MDHEN, SYDVKM. The CDR3 bases are TGTGCCAGCAGTTCTAGGCACGAGCAGTACTTC. Its translation: CASSSRHEQYF. The variable domain in full, completed from reference TRBV28 and TRBJ2-7, reads DVKVTQSSRYLVKRTGEKVFLECVQDMDHENMFWYRQDPGLGLRLIYFSYDVKMKEKGDIPEGYSVSREKKERFSLILESASTNQTSMYLCASSSRHEQYFGPGTRLTVT.

This clonotype showed up many times. The rearrangement uses TRBV7-2 and TRBJ2-7; D call uncertain. V shed 5 bases and J shed 2 bases, with 13 bases lying between them. The length of the CDR3 is 14 residues. CDR1 SGHTA and CDR2 FQGNSA come from the germline V gene. CDR3 sequence (DNA): TGTGCCAGCAGCGCCATGGCAGGCCCCTACGAGCAGTACTTC. Its translation: CASSAMAGPYEQYF.

This clonotype was observed a handful of times. The V and J genes are TRBV12-3 or TRBV12-4 and TRBJ2-7; 7 nucleotides match TRBD1. CDR3 length equals 15 residues. V shed 3 bases, J shed 6 bases, and the junction held 11 bases outside the gene matches. In DNA, the CDR3 is TGTGCCAGCAGTTTTAGGGGGCAGGCCTCTGGCGAGCAGTACTTC. It codes for CASSFRGQASGEQYF.

The chain has TRBV5-1 and TRBJ2-7; 10 nucleotides align to TRBD2. Trimming at V came to 4 bases and at J to 2 bases, leaving 3 bases not matched to a gene. The CDR3 covers 14 residues. Germline V gene sequence: CDR1 SGHRS, CDR2 YFSETQ. The CDR3 sequence is CASSITSGAYEQYF. CDR3 bases: TGCGCCAGCAGCATAACTAGCGGGGCCTACGAGCAGTACTTC.

This clonotype was detected many times. CDR3 sequence reads: CASSLEGQIQETQYF. In DNA, the CDR3 is TGTGCCAGCAGCTTAGAAGGACAGATCCAAGAGACCCAGTACTTC. The chain carries TRBV5-5 and TRBJ2-5; D perhaps matches TRBD1 (6 bases). V lost 2 bases, J lost 1 base, and 12 bases lay in between. CDR1 and CDR2 (germline): SGHKS, YYEKEE (reference sequence). There are 15 residues in the CDR3.

In its sample, this clonotype was seen many times. The chain joins TRBV20-1 to TRBJ1-2; 10 bases agree with TRBD1. The CDR3 contains 14 residues. Germline-derived CDR1 and CDR2 are DFQATT and SNEGSKA (reference sequence). Trimming took 4 bases from V and 4 from J; bases not matched to a gene: 6. CDR3 sequence reads: CSAMGQGLGYGYTF. The CDR3 coding sequence is TGCAGTGCTATGGGACAGGGGCTTGGCTATGGCTACACCTTC.

The table lists this clonotype with many counts. This sequence joins TRBV11-3 and TRBJ1-3, with D perhaps TRBD1 (5 bases). V lost 4 bases to trimming and J lost 0 bases, with 10 bases between them. CDR3 length: 15 amino acids. The germline V gene encodes CDR1 SGHNT and CDR2 YENEEA. The CDR3 region is CASSSGTDSGNTIYF. CDR3 bases: TGTGCCAGCAGCTCAGGGACTGACTCTGGAAACACCATATATTTT.

Ten or more counts support this clonotype. The chain is built from TRBV6-5 and TRBJ2-7; 7 bases line up with TRBD1. Per germline, CDR1 MNHEY and CDR2 SVGAGI. V lost 3 bases to trimming and J lost 1 base; unmatched junction nucleotides: 6. The CDR3 runs to 15 residues. The CDR3 sequence: CASSYNRDSSYEQYF. CDR3 DNA: TGTGCCAGCAGTTATAACCGGGACAGTTCCTACGAGCAGTACTTC.

This clonotype was observed a few times. The chain links TRBV27 to TRBJ2-7, with TRBD2 matching over 10 bases. Germline CDR1 reads MNHEY; CDR2 reads SMNVEV (reference sequence). V lost 6 bases, J lost 5 bases, and 7 bases stayed unmatched. This CDR3 has 14 amino acids. CDR3 sequence: CASRPSGSRNEQYF. The CDR3 coding sequence is TGTGCCAGCAGGCCTAGCGGGAGTAGGAACGAGCAGTACTTC.

In this sample, this clonotype turned up many times. This sequence joins TRBV19 and TRBJ1-1; D ambiguous. CDR3 length equals 12 residues. Germline values: CDR1 LNHDA, CDR2 SQIVND (reference sequence). Trimming pared 8 bases from V and 2 bases from J, leaving 9 bases between. Here the CDR3 reads CASGLINTEAFF. The CDR3, as DNA: TGTGCCAGTGGACTGATTAACACTGAAGCTTTCTTT.

The chain combines TRBV3-1 with TRBJ2-7; D ambiguous. The CDR3 spans 13 residues. CDR1 is LGHDT and CDR2 is YNNKEL in the germline V gene (reference sequence). Trimming took off 0 bases at V and 5 bases at J, with 8 bases between the two ends. CDR3 nucleotide sequence: TGTGCCAGCAGCCAAGAGAGTTTGGACGAGCAGTACTTC. This codes for CASSQESLDEQYF.

The genes are TRBV28 and TRBJ1-1; D is unclear. CDR3 length: 16 residues. V lost 2 bases and J lost 0, with 13 bases in between. Per germline, CDR1 MDHEN and CDR2 SYDVKM. CDR3 in amino acids: CASSLGQVILNTEAFF. The CDR3 DNA sequence: TGTGCCAGCAGTTTAGGCCAGGTTATTCTGAACACTGAAGCTTTCTTT.

This clonotype was detected a few times. The chain links TRBV27 to TRBJ1-2; D ambiguous. Per the germline V gene, CDR1 is MNHEY and CDR2 is SMNVEV (reference sequence). The CDR3 covers 15 residues. V was clipped by 3 bases and J by 7 bases, with 18 bases between them. CDR3 amino acids: CASSFRPDLGSGYTF. The CDR3 region has the DNA TGTGCCAGCAGTTTCCGTCCGGACCTGGGCAGTGGCTACACCTTC.

To note about this clonotype: One junction end disagrees with the germline gene, perhaps due to a read error. The rearrangement uses TRBV7-9 and TRBJ1-1; D is uncertain. CDR3 size: 9 residues. Per the germline V gene, CDR1 is SEHNR and CDR2 is FQNEAQ (reference sequence). As DNA, the CDR3 is TGTGCCAGCAGCTCACGGTTGCTCTTT. This sequence encodes CASSSRLLF.

This clonotype was seen at least ten times. The chain carries TRBV5-1 and TRBJ1-3; D possibly corresponds to TRBD1 (6 bases). The V end was cut by 0 bases, the J end by 1 base, with 11 bases between. This CDR3 has 16 amino acids. The V gene's germline CDR1 is SGHRS and CDR2 YFSETQ. For the CDR3, the DNA is TGCGCCAGCAGCTTGGTTGGGGGGACATCTGGAAACACCATATATTTT. The encoded protein is CASSLVGGTSGNTIYF.

This clonotype was seen many times. V usage is TRBV7-9 and J usage is TRBJ1-2, with TRBD1 matching over 7 bases. The CDR3 runs 15 residues. CDR1 and CDR2 (germline): SEHNR, FQNEAQ (reference sequence). J gave up 4 bases and V 5 bases, and 10 bases lay outside the gene matches. CDR3 sequence reads: CASSPYLDRFYGYTF. The CDR3 DNA is TGTGCCAGCAGCCCTTACCTGGACAGGTTCTATGGCTACACCTTC.

This clonotype was found many times. The CDR3 coding sequence is TGTGCCAGCAGCTTGGGCCGGCACGACACCGGGGAGCTGTTTTTT. The encoded protein is CASSLGRHDTGELFF. The gene calls are TRBV7-2 and TRBJ2-2; D ambiguous. V lost 3 bases, J lost 3 bases, and 11 bases lay in between. The CDR3 is 15 amino acids. Germline CDR1 reads SGHTA; CDR2 reads FQGNSA.

V and J are TRBV6-1 and TRBJ1-1; no clear D. This CDR3 spans 11 amino acids. Germline V CDR1 and CDR2: MNHNS, SASEGT. Written as DNA, the CDR3 is TGTGCTTGCCAGCACAACACTGAAGCTTTCTTT. Its protein is CACQHNTEAFF.

The rearrangement uses TRBV28 and TRBJ2-2; a possible D gene is TRBD1 (5 bases). Germline CDR1 reads MDHEN; CDR2 reads SYDVKM. CDR3 length: 14 amino acids. Between the trimmed V and J ends, which lost 6 bases and 1 base, there was a span of 9 bases. CDR3: CASSPGWNTGELFF. The CDR3 bases are TGTGCCAGCAGCCCAGGGTGGAACACCGGGGAGCTGTTTTTT.